The 21 T cell receptor beta chains below come from one sample, sequenced in a study of cytomegalovirus exposure and HLA in healthy donors. This PCR relied on a set of 60 Vbeta primers and 13 Jbeta primers. Method: immunoSEQ multiplex PCR; TCRdb's copy keeps in-frame clones and lacks some. The sample records around 190,000 clones, about 88% being singletons. Sequencing was done on a sample of PBMCs. These receptors all stem from a woman aged 18-29 years in good health and CMV-seronegative.

The chain uses TRBV5-4 and TRBJ2-7, with 7 bases aligning to TRBD2. The CDR3 is made up of 15 amino acids. The germline gives CDR1 SGHNT, CDR2 YYREEE (reference sequence). Unmatched junction bases numbered 4, after V lost 1 base and J lost 0 bases. CDR3 residues: CASSLRGGSSYEQYF. For the CDR3, the DNA is TGTGCCAGCAGCTTGAGGGGCGGGAGCTCCTACGAGCAGTACTTC.

The rearrangement links TRBV6-5 to TRBJ2-5; tentative D call: TRBD2 (7 bases). The closer fit of TRBJ2-7 to the DNA end suggests the J call may be wrong. There are 15 residues in the CDR3. Germline-derived CDR1 and CDR2 are MNHEY and SVGAGI. CDR3 sequence reads: CASKGGAWGDYEQYF. The CDR3 DNA reads as TGTGCCAGCAAGGGGGGGGCCTGGGGGGACTACGAGCAGTACTTC.

The CDR3 here is CASSLGALQGRGGELFF. The DNA for the CDR3 is TGTGCCAGCAGCTTAGGCGCCCTACAGGGGCGTGGCGGGGAGCTGTTTTTT. This sequence joins TRBV7-2 and TRBJ2-2; 7 bases match TRBD1. Germline V gene data show CDR1 as SGHTA and CDR2 as FQGNSA. Trimming removed 1 base from V and 7 bases from J; junction bases left unmatched: 12. The CDR3 has 17 residues.

The sample holds one count of this clone. The gene calls are TRBV5-1 and TRBJ1-6; the match to TRBD1 covers 9 bases. Germline V gives CDR1 SGHRS, CDR2 YFSETQ. The V segment lost 6 bases and the J segment 7 bases; nucleotides outside the gene matches: 5. The CDR3 extends over 14 amino acids. The CDR3 loop is CASTPGQGNSPLHF. CDR3 coding DNA: TGCGCCAGCACGCCGGGACAGGGAAATTCACCCCTCCACTTT. Using reference TRBV5-1 and TRBJ1-6 for the parts outside the CDR3, the full variable domain is KAGVTQTPRYLIKTRGQQVTLSCSPISGHRSVSWYQQTPGQGLQFLFEYFSETQRNKGNFPGRFSGRQFSNSRSEMNVSTLELGDSALYLCASTPGQGNSPLHFGNGTRLTVT.

The chain links TRBV6-5 to TRBJ1-2; TRBD1 is a possible D gene (6 bases). CDR1 and CDR2 (germline): MNHEY, SVGAGI. Trimming pared 6 bases from V and 8 bases from J, leaving 13 bases between. The CDR3 length is 12 residues. In nucleotides, the CDR3 is TGTGCCAGCAGCCAACAGGGTGGGGGCTACACCTTC. It specifies CASSQQGGGYTF.

The CDR3 sequence is CASSNQLAGGGETQYF. In DNA form, the CDR3 reads TGTGCCAGTAGTAACCAGCTAGCGGGAGGGGGGGAGACCCAGTACTTC. The chain uses TRBV19 and TRBJ2-5; 12 nucleotides line up with TRBD2. Germline V gene data show CDR1 as LNHDA and CDR2 as SQIVND (reference sequence). With V trimmed by 4 bases and J by 5 bases, 8 bases remained unmatched. The CDR3 has 16 residues.

This clone was seen once. One end of the junction does not line up with germline, which may come from a read error. Other DNA sequences in this specimen translate into the identical CDR3. The chain is built from TRBV7-2 and TRBJ1-2; TRBD1 matches at 7 bases. CDR1 and CDR2 from the germline V gene are SGHTA and FQGNSA. The CDR3 sequence is 16 residues long. The CDR3, as DNA: TGCGCCAGCAGCCCACGCGACAGGGCGTTTAACTATGGCTACACCTTC. It specifies CASSPRDRAFNYGYTF. The full variable domain, completed using reference TRBV7-2 and TRBJ1-2, is GAGVSQSPSNKVTEKGKDVELRCDPISGHTALYWYRQSLGQGLEFLIYFQGNSAPDKSGLPSDRFSAERTGGSVSTLTIQRTQQEDSAVYLCASSPRDRAFNYGYTFGSGTRLTVV.

The chain employs TRBV4-1 and TRBJ2-1; maybe TRBD1 (6 bases). CDR1 and CDR2 from the germline V gene are MGHRA and YSYEKL. The CDR3 is made up of 16 amino acids. The V gene lost 0 bases and the J gene lost 0 bases, with 9 bases spanning the gap. The CDR3 is CASSQEVDSSYNEQFF. The CDR3 DNA reads TGCGCCAGCAGCCAAGAGGTGGACAGCTCCTACAATGAGCAGTTCTTC.

The V and J genes are TRBV6-5 and TRBJ2-5; D possibly corresponds to TRBD1 (6 bases). The J call could be wrong; TRBJ2-7 is a better fit for the DNA end. This CDR3 has 13 amino acids. Germline values: CDR1 MNHEY, CDR2 SVGAGI. In nucleotides, the CDR3 is TGTGCCAGCACCGCGACAGGAGACTACGAGCAGTACTTC. Its translation: CASTATGDYEQYF.

The chain couples TRBV6-5 to TRBJ1-2; 10 bases align to TRBD1. Trimming cost V 2 bases and J 3 bases; bases outside gene matches: 3. The CDR3 contains 15 residues. The V gene's germline CDR1 is MNHEY and CDR2 SVGAGI. The CDR3 reads CASSYATGGDYGYTF. The CDR3 DNA follows: TGTGCCAGCAGTTACGCGACAGGGGGCGACTATGGCTACACCTTC.

V is TRBV5-1 and J is TRBJ2-3, with 11 bases aligning to TRBD2. The CDR3 spans 16 residues. Trimming cost V 4 bases and J 4 bases; bases outside gene matches: 8. Germline V gives CDR1 SGHRS, CDR2 YFSETQ. CDR3 nucleotides: TGCGCCAGCAGCCCCGGCATTAGCGGGAGGGCAGATACGCAGTATTTT. This sequence encodes CASSPGISGRADTQYF.

This chain uses TRBV7-2 with TRBJ2-2, with 8 nucleotides matching TRBD1. The trim removed 5 bases at V and 7 bases at J, leaving 9 bases unmatched. The CDR3 loop spans 15 amino acids. CDR1 is SGHTA and CDR2 is FQGNSA in the germline V gene. CDR3 DNA: TGTGCCAGCAGCCCCAACACAGGGGGGTTCGGGGAGCTGTTTTTT. Its protein product is CASSPNTGGFGELFF.

The chain employs TRBV29-1 and TRBJ1-1; the D gene is possibly TRBD1 (5 bases). Germline V CDR1 and CDR2: SQVTM, ANQGSEA. Trimming took 6 bases from V and 0 from J, leaving 14 bases between them. The CDR3 totals 14 residues. The CDR3 bases are TGCAGCGTCCCCTGGGACTCTATGAACACTGAAGCTTTCTTT. Translation gives CSVPWDSMNTEAFF.

V usage is TRBV19 and J usage is TRBJ1-2; TRBD1 matches 7 bases. Unmatched junction bases numbered 2, after V lost 4 bases and J lost 3 bases. The CDR3 consists of 13 residues. CDR1 is LNHDA, CDR2 SQIVND, per germline (reference sequence). The CDR3 is CASSTTGDYGYTF. The CDR3 DNA is TGTGCCAGTAGTACAACAGGGGACTATGGCTACACCTTC.

The genes are TRBV11-3 and TRBJ1-6, with 7 positions matching TRBD1. This CDR3 has 13 residues. Germline loops: CDR1 SGHNT, CDR2 YENEEA. Trimming removed 3 bases from V and 7 bases from J; junction bases left unmatched: 0. CDR3 region: CASSFRGNSPLHF. The CDR3, as DNA: TGTGCCAGCAGCTTCAGGGGGAATTCACCCCTCCACTTT.

The chain uses TRBV5-1 and TRBJ2-3; D call uncertain. The CDR3 extends over 14 amino acids. Deletions cut 6 bases from V and 4 bases from J, with 15 bases between. The germline V gene has CDR1 SGHRS and CDR2 YFSETQ. For the CDR3, the DNA is TGCGCCAGCAAGGAGCCTCATTCGGCAGATACGCAGTATTTT. Protein sequence: CASKEPHSADTQYF.

The CDR3 DNA follows: TGTGCCAGCAGCCAAGACACACAGGGGGCACATGGCTACACCTTC. It translates to CASSQDTQGAHGYTF. The V and J genes are TRBV4-2 and TRBJ1-2, with 9 positions matching TRBD1. Germline values: CDR1 LGHNA, CDR2 YNFKEQ. The CDR3 loop spans 15 amino acids. V shed 0 bases and J 6 bases; nucleotides not matched to a gene: 5.

The rearrangement uses TRBV4-1 and TRBJ1-1, with D tentatively TRBD1 (6 bases). Germline V gene sequence: CDR1 MGHRA, CDR2 YSYEKL. CDR3 length: 16 residues. V was clipped by 7 bases and J by 0 bases, with 18 bases between them. The CDR3 sequence: CASTRGGGRMNTEAFF. The CDR3 bases are TGCGCCAGCACCCGAGGGGGGGGGCGAATGAACACTGAAGCTTTCTTT.

This clone showed up just a few times. CDR3 nucleotides: TGTGCCAGCAGTGTCGGGACAGGGAGCTACGAGCAGTACTTC. It yields the protein CASSVGTGSYEQYF. This chain joins TRBV27 and TRBJ2-7; 9 bases align to TRBD1. The CDR3 totals 14 residues. Germline V lookup: CDR1 MNHEY, CDR2 SMNVEV (reference sequence). Trimming took 5 bases from V and 3 from J; bases not matched to a gene: 5.

The J gene is TRBJ1-5, the V gene TRBV18; 8 bases align to TRBD1. Germline V gives CDR1 KGHSH, CDR2 LQKENI. The V gene end was trimmed by 3 bases and the J gene end by 6 bases; junction bases not matched to a gene: 4. The CDR3 spans 14 residues. The CDR3 reads CASSPDREGQPQHF. The CDR3 coding sequence is TGTGCCAGCTCACCGGACAGGGAGGGTCAGCCCCAGCATTTT.

Comment on this clone: A junction boundary mismatches the germline segment, possibly from a read error. This chain uses TRBV9 with TRBJ2-1, with 13 bases lining up with TRBD2. CDR1 and CDR2 (germline): SGDLS, YYNGEE. The CDR3 has 13 residues. CDR3 bases: TGTGCCAGCAGCGTCGGACTAGCGGGAGTCCCGGTCTTC. Protein product: CASSVGLAGVPVF.